The next 17 T cell receptor beta chains were all read from a single sample in a study of vaccination effects on CD4 cells after COVID-19. Their recognized antigens are unknown. TCRdb keeps only in-frame clones here, not all; method: immunoSEQ multiplex PCR. In the table there are around 70,000 clones, around 77% of which are singletons. Scientists isolated CD4+ T cells after a roughly ten-day culture period ended. The input for sequencing was CD4+ T cells from PBMCs cultured without peptide, taken before COVID-19 vaccination. The receptors shown here come from a human donor who received a COVID-19 vaccine.

J is TRBJ2-6 and V is TRBV3-1 (or the pseudogene TRBV3-2); perhaps TRBD1 as D (5 bases). V was clipped by 0 bases and J by 0 bases, with 18 bases between them. CDR3 length: 20 residues. Looked up from germline, CDR1 is LGHDT and CDR2 is YNNKEL (reference sequence). The CDR3 sequence is CASSQDLRRTPFSGANVLTF. Here the CDR3 DNA reads TGTGCCAGCAGCCAAGATCTTCGGCGGACACCCTTCTCTGGGGCCAACGTCCTGACTTTC.

This chain links TRBV9 with TRBJ2-5, with a tentative D call TRBD2 (5 bases). Between the trimmed V and J ends, which lost 4 bases and 7 bases, there was a span of 11 bases. The germline V gene encodes CDR1 SGDLS and CDR2 YYNGEE. The CDR3 is 12 residues long. CDR3 in DNA: TGTGCCAGCAGCCTACCGGCGGGGACCCAGTACTTC. Its protein product is CASSLPAGTQYF.

The genes are TRBV5-1 and TRBJ2-3; 9 nucleotides match TRBD2. After removal of 9 bases from V and 4 bases from J, the junction contained 6 bases not matched to a gene. The CDR3 runs to 13 residues. Germline V gene data show CDR1 as SGHRS and CDR2 as YFSETQ. The CDR3 DNA follows: TGCGCCACCGCAGCGGGGGGCGCAGATACGCAGTATTTT. It is translated as CATAAGGADTQYF.

The chain combines TRBV5-1 with TRBJ2-5; D possibly uses TRBD1 or TRBD2 (5 bases each). The CDR3 contains 14 residues. The germline CDR1 and CDR2 sequences are SGHRS and YFSETQ. Trimming cost V 1 base and J 5 bases, with 12 bases left between them. The CDR3 spells CASSLMGVGETQYF. The CDR3, as DNA: TGCGCCAGCAGCTTGATGGGGGTGGGGGAGACCCAGTACTTC.

This clone was observed a single time. This chain links TRBV6-5 with TRBJ2-2; D is possibly TRBD2 (5 bases). V dropped 8 bases and J dropped 1 base, with 11 bases sitting between them. Per germline, CDR1 MNHEY and CDR2 SVGAGI. This CDR3 is built from 14 residues. The CDR3 bases are TGTGCCAGCTCTAGGACTGGGAACACCGGGGAGCTGTTTTTT. This gives the protein CASSRTGNTGELFF.

This clone has just a few counts. The chain uses TRBV4-1 and TRBJ1-5; D is unresolved. V dropped 3 bases and J dropped 2 bases, with 17 bases sitting between them. The CDR3 extends over 17 amino acids. The V gene's germline CDR1 is MGHRA and CDR2 YSYEKL. The CDR3 spells CASSQTYTGIGNQPQHF. The CDR3 DNA follows: TGCGCCAGCAGCCAGACCTACACTGGGATAGGCAATCAGCCCCAGCATTTT.

The V call is TRBV4-3, the J call TRBJ1-6; TRBD1 might be the D (5 bases). The CDR3 has 16 amino acids. V lost 0 bases, J lost 4 bases, and 10 bases lay in between. Germline assignment: CDR1 LGHNA and CDR2 YSLEER. CDR3 residues: CASSQDIRVYNSPLHF. CDR3 DNA sequence: TGCGCCAGCAGCCAAGATATCAGGGTGTATAATTCACCCCTCCACTTT.

This clone was seen a single time. This chain links TRBV9 with TRBJ2-1; TRBD2 might be the D (5 bases). Looked up from germline, CDR1 is SGDLS and CDR2 is YYNGEE. The CDR3 has 14 residues. V lost 0 bases, J lost 5 bases, and 9 bases lay in between. In DNA, the CDR3 is TGTGCCAGCAGCGTAGCCACTAGAAACAATGAGCAGTTCTTC. It yields the protein CASSVATRNNEQFF.

The chain employs TRBV19 and TRBJ1-2, with 7 bases identical to TRBD1. The CDR3 is made up of 16 amino acids. Losses at the gene ends were 7 bases for V and 2 bases for J; bases not matched to a gene: 13. Germline V gene lookup returns CDR1 LNHDA and CDR2 SQIVND (reference sequence). The chain's CDR3 is CASIKEGTALNYGYTF. The CDR3 coding sequence is TGTGCCAGTATTAAGGAAGGGACAGCTTTAAACTATGGCTACACCTTC.

The V gene is TRBV7-7, the J gene TRBJ2-2; the match to TRBD2 covers 7 bases. V shed 5 bases, J shed 1 base, and the junction held 4 bases outside the gene matches. Germline lookup yields CDR1 SSHAT and CDR2 FNYEAQ (reference sequence). This CDR3 has 15 amino acids. The CDR3 DNA is TGTGCCAGCAGCCCTCAGCGGGGGAACACCGGGGAGCTGTTTTTT. Translation gives CASSPQRGNTGELFF.

The genes are TRBV10-3 and TRBJ2-1; D may be TRBD2 (6 bases). Trimming pared 8 bases from V and 4 bases from J, leaving 12 bases between. The CDR3 length is 13 residues. Germline CDR1 ENHRY, CDR2 SYGVKD. The CDR3 reads CAIGIAAYNEQFF. The CDR3 region has the DNA TGTGCCATCGGAATAGCGGCATACAATGAGCAGTTCTTC.

J is TRBJ2-2 and V is TRBV5-6; 8 bases line up with TRBD1. V trimming: 2 bases; J trimming: 3 bases; junction bases outside the gene matches: 6. This CDR3 has 16 residues. The germline CDR1 and CDR2 sequences are SGHDT and YYEEEE. In DNA form, the CDR3 reads TGTGCCAGCAGCTTAAAGCAGGGGGCTCACACCGGGGAGCTGTTTTTT. Its translation is CASSLKQGAHTGELFF. The full variable domain, completed using reference TRBV5-6 and TRBJ2-2, is DAGVTQSPTHLIKTRGQQVTLRCSPKSGHDTVSWYQQALGQGPQFIFQYYEEEERQRGNFPDRFSGHQFPNYSSELNVNALLLGDSALYLCASSLKQGAHTGELFFGEGSRLTVL.

The chain carries TRBV19 and TRBJ1-5, with D perhaps matching TRBD1 (6 bases). V lost 3 bases to trimming and J lost 0 bases, with 9 bases between them. The CDR3 is 15 residues long. Per germline, CDR1 LNHDA and CDR2 SQIVND (reference sequence). CDR3: CASSIPGDSNQPQHF. CDR3 in DNA: TGTGCCAGTAGTATCCCAGGGGATAGCAATCAGCCCCAGCATTTT.

The chain combines TRBV7-3 with TRBJ2-2; TRBD1 agrees at 10 bases. The CDR3 totals 15 residues. The germline V gene has CDR1 SGHTA and CDR2 FQGTGA. J lost 4 bases, V lost 4 bases, and 3 bases had no gene match. CDR3 DNA: TGTGCCAGCAGCTCGGGACAGGGGAGCACCGGGGAGCTGTTTTTT. Translation gives CASSSGQGSTGELFF.

The chain recombines TRBV6-2 or TRBV6-3 with TRBJ1-1; D is possibly TRBD1 (5 bases). V lost 6 bases and J 4 bases, leaving 27 bases between the germline ends. The CDR3 spans 18 residues. Looked up from germline, CDR1 is MNHEY and CDR2 is SVGEGT. The CDR3 loop reads CASSPRYGGPISGTEAFF. CDR3 DNA: TGTGCCAGCAGCCCTCGTTACGGGGGACCAATCTCGGGCACTGAAGCTTTCTTT.

This clone has just a few counts. This chain connects TRBV10-3 to TRBJ1-2; D unclear. V was pared by 1 base and J by 2 bases, with 8 bases between. The CDR3 totals 14 residues. Germline CDR1 reads ENHRY; CDR2 reads SYGVKD. This chain's CDR3 is CAISEFTGNYGYTF. The CDR3 DNA sequence: TGTGCCATCAGTGAGTTCACGGGCAACTATGGCTACACCTTC.

A few counts support this clone. The chain has TRBV5-4 and TRBJ2-2; weak D call: TRBD1 (8 bases). Germline CDR1 is SGHNT and CDR2 is YYREEE (reference sequence). V dropped 6 bases and J dropped 9 bases, with 18 bases sitting between them. This CDR3 comprises 14 residues. The DNA of the CDR3 is TGTGCCAGCACCGAACAGGGGGGGCTACGGGAGCTGTTTTTT. Translated: CASTEQGGLRELFF.